A selection of T cell receptor beta chains follows, all from one sample in a study of cytomegalovirus exposure and HLA in healthy donors. Here immunoSEQ multiplex PCR was the method, and the copy in TCRdb shows in-frame clones only, minus some. The sample lists hundreds of thousands of clones, around four fifths occurring once. Sequences were obtained from PBMCs. These receptor sequences come from a woman in her 40s in good health and CMV-seronegative. Both conserved end residues are part of each CDR3. D genes are given only for firm matches. Only part of the rows carry a size: once, few, many, or a class if the clone is expanded.

clone_size: -; v_call: TRBV9; j_call: TRBJ1-2; d_call: -; cdr3_nt: TGTGCCAGCAGCGACCCACAGGGTAACTATGGCTACACCTTC; cdr3_aa: CASSDPQGNYGYTF
clone_size: -; v_call: TRBV30; j_call: TRBJ1-1; d_call: -; cdr3_nt: TGTGCCTGGAGCGAAGGGGGAACTGAAGCTTTCTTT; cdr3_aa: CAWSEGGTEAFF
clone_size: -; v_call: TRBV5-1; j_call: TRBJ1-2; d_call: TRBD1; cdr3_nt: TGCGCCAGCAGCTTGTCAGGGGGCGCGGTCGGCTACACCTTC; cdr3_aa: CASSLSGGAVGYTF
clone_size: -; v_call: TRBV2; j_call: TRBJ1-2; d_call: -; cdr3_nt: TGTGCCAGCAGTGGCGGGGGATCGGGCTACACCTTC; cdr3_aa: CASSGGGSGYTF
clone_size: -; v_call: TRBV5-4; j_call: TRBJ1-3; d_call: TRBD1; cdr3_nt: TGTGCCAGCAGCTTGGGCCACAGGGGGTGGGCCAACACCATATATTTT; cdr3_aa: CASSLGHRGWANTIYF
clone_size: -; v_call: TRBV5-1; j_call: TRBJ2-7; d_call: TRBD2; cdr3_nt: TGCGCCAGCAGCTCGGCAAGCGGGGGGGGATACGAGCAGTACTTC; cdr3_aa: CASSSASGGGYEQYF
clone_size: -; v_call: TRBV19; j_call: TRBJ2-5; d_call: TRBD1; cdr3_nt: TGTGCCAGTAGTTCCGGGACAGGCCCCCAAGAGACCCAGTACTTC; cdr3_aa: CASSSGTGPQETQYF
clone_size: -; v_call: TRBV7-9; j_call: TRBJ2-7; d_call: -; cdr3_nt: TGTGCCAGCAGCTTAGCGGCAGGAGGCTACGAGCAGTACTTC; cdr3_aa: CASSLAAGGYEQYF
clone_size: -; v_call: TRBV5-1; j_call: TRBJ1-3; d_call: TRBD1; cdr3_nt: TGCGCCAGCAGCGCATCCGGGACAGGGATGTCCCCCCTCAACTCTGGAAACACCATATATTTT; cdr3_aa: CASSASGTGMSPLNSGNTIYF
clone_size: once; v_call: TRBV28; j_call: TRBJ2-7; d_call: TRBD2; cdr3_nt: TGTGCCAGCAGTCAGCGGGGCCCATACGAGCAGTACTTC; cdr3_aa: CASSQRGPYEQYF
clone_size: -; v_call: TRBV27; j_call: TRBJ1-2; d_call: -; cdr3_nt: TGTGCCAGCAGTCAAACAGGGTTCTATGGCTACACCTTC; cdr3_aa: CASSQTGFYGYTF
clone_size: -; v_call: TRBV7-7; j_call: TRBJ2-2; d_call: TRBD2; cdr3_nt: TGTGCTAGCAGCGTCGGGGGGTACACCGGGGAGCTGTTTTTT; cdr3_aa: CASSVGGYTGELFF
clone_size: -; v_call: TRBV7-2; j_call: TRBJ1-1; d_call: -; cdr3_nt: TGTGCCAGCAGCTTCCCCAGTGGGCCAGTGAACACTGAAGCTTTCTTT; cdr3_aa: CASSFPSGPVNTEAFF
clone_size: -; v_call: TRBV14; j_call: TRBJ2-3; d_call: -; cdr3_nt: TGTGCCAGCAGCCCAATGACAGATACGCAGTATTTT; cdr3_aa: CASSPMTDTQYF
clone_size: -; v_call: TRBV7-3; j_call: TRBJ2-7; d_call: TRBD1; cdr3_nt: TGTGCCAGCAGCATTGGGTGGGACAGGCCATCCTACGAGCAGTACTTC; cdr3_aa: CASSIGWDRPSYEQYF